The 23 T cell receptor beta chains in this list originate from one sample, sequenced in a study of cytomegalovirus exposure and HLA in healthy donors. PCR employed 60 Vbeta and 13 Jbeta primers. The assay was immunoSEQ multiplex PCR, and TCRdb's table has in-frame clones only and misses some. The table has 200,000 to 250,000 clones, approximately 78% seen once. Sequenced sample: PBMCs. The receptor set was obtained from a male donor in good health and CMV-seronegative.

The rearrangement links TRBV19 to TRBJ2-1; a weak D match, TRBD2 (6 bases). Germline loops: CDR1 LNHDA, CDR2 SQIVND (reference sequence). The ends were cut back, 0 bases at V and 9 bases at J, with 9 bases in the middle. The CDR3 runs 13 residues. The CDR3 DNA sequence: TGTGCCAGTAGTATAGATGGGGAGGTTGAGCAGTTCTTC. Its translation: CASSIDGEVEQFF.

This clone was seen just once. The chain employs TRBV7-3 and TRBJ2-1; D is perhaps TRBD2 (5 bases). The CDR3 consists of 19 residues. From germline, CDR1 is SGHTA and CDR2 FQGTGA. Deletions cut 6 bases from V and 6 bases from J, with 30 bases between. CDR3 coding DNA: TGTGCCAGCAGTTTACCCCAAGGATGGGAGCCTCTTTACTTCAATGAGCAGTTCTTC. As protein: CASSLPQGWEPLYFNEQFF.

The chain carries TRBV30 and TRBJ2-5; 8 positions agree with TRBD2. V was clipped by 2 bases and J by 4 bases; unmatched bases: 6. Germline assignment: CDR1 GTSNPN and CDR2 SVGIG (reference sequence). There are 14 residues in the CDR3. The CDR3 here is CAWSQAGAGETQYF. In DNA, the CDR3 is TGTGCCTGGAGTCAAGCGGGAGCCGGAGAGACCCAGTACTTC.

This clone appeared a single time. The chain employs TRBV5-1 and TRBJ2-4, with TRBD2 identical over 8 bases. From germline, CDR1 is SGHRS and CDR2 YFSETQ. J lost 1 base, V lost 4 bases, and 10 bases had no gene match. The CDR3 runs to 17 residues. CDR3 residues: CASSPTGGGWAKNIQYF. CDR3 in DNA: TGCGCCAGCAGCCCCACGGGGGGGGGTTGGGCCAAAAACATTCAGTACTTC.

The gene calls are TRBV28 and TRBJ1-2; 8 nucleotides agree with TRBD1. CDR3 length: 11 residues. The trim removed 6 bases at V and 8 bases at J, leaving 2 bases unmatched. In germline, CDR1 is MDHEN, CDR2 SYDVKM. This CDR3 is CASRDRVGYTF. CDR3 nucleotide sequence: TGTGCCAGCAGGGACAGGGTAGGCTACACCTTC.

This rearrangement joins TRBV2 to TRBJ2-2; 7 bases map to TRBD1. The CDR3 spans 14 residues. V was pared by 9 bases and J by 2 bases, with 6 bases of the junction left unmatched. CDR1 and CDR2 (germline): SNHLY, FYNNEI. CDR3 nucleotide sequence: TGTGCCAGGGGGGACAGACAAAACACCGGGGAGCTGTTTTTT. Protein: CARGDRQNTGELFF.

This chain connects TRBV19 to TRBJ2-7; 10 bases agree with TRBD1. Germline V gene data show CDR1 as LNHDA and CDR2 as SQIVND (reference sequence). The V and J ends lost 10 bases and 4 bases, in that order; junction bases with no gene match: 10. This CDR3 is 14 amino acids long. CDR3 sequence reads: CATQPTGGFYEQYF. The DNA of the CDR3 is TGTGCCACCCAACCGACAGGGGGCTTTTACGAGCAGTACTTC.

On this clone: Distinct nucleotide sequences in the sample also encode this CDR3. The CDR3 region has the DNA TGCAGTGCTAGAGGCGGAGAGACCCAGTACTTC. Its protein product is CSARGGETQYF. This rearrangement joins TRBV20-1 to TRBJ2-5, with D uncertain. Germline CDR1 and CDR2: DFQATT and SNEGSKA (reference sequence). Trimming removed 1 base from V and 4 bases from J, with 4 bases in between. The CDR3 has 11 amino acids.

The chain uses TRBV4-1 and TRBJ2-7; TRBD2 agrees at 7 bases. CDR1 MGHRA and CDR2 YSYEKL come from the germline V gene. Losses at the gene ends were 1 base for V and 3 bases for J; bases not matched to a gene: 9. The length of the CDR3 is 16 residues. CDR3 region: CASSQGFGGSLYEQYF. The CDR3 bases are TGCGCCAGCAGCCAAGGATTTGGCGGGAGTCTCTACGAGCAGTACTTC.

This chain connects TRBV10-1 to TRBJ2-1; possible D gene TRBD1, 5 bases. Germline-derived CDR1 and CDR2 are WNHNN and SYGVQD (reference sequence). V was shortened by 0 bases and J by 2 bases, with 8 bases between the two germline ends. This CDR3 is 15 amino acids long. The CDR3 loop is CASSESSRAYNEQFF. In nucleotides, the CDR3 is TGCGCCAGCAGTGAGTCCTCCAGGGCCTACAATGAGCAGTTCTTC.

This clone was detected a few times. The same CDR3 is also encoded by other DNA sequences in this sample. The gene calls are TRBV2 and TRBJ1-5; D may be TRBD1 (5 bases). The germline V gene has CDR1 SNHLY and CDR2 FYNNEI. The CDR3 is made up of 14 amino acids. The ends were cut back, 3 bases at V and 4 bases at J, with 10 bases in the middle. The CDR3 loop is CASSDRDRNQPQHF. In DNA form, the CDR3 reads TGTGCCAGCAGTGACAGGGATAGAAATCAGCCCCAGCATTTT.

This chain connects TRBV2 to TRBJ1-1; TRBD1 might be the D (5 bases). Germline lookup yields CDR1 SNHLY and CDR2 FYNNEI. The V and J ends lost 6 bases and 0 bases respectively, with 14 bases between them. The CDR3 loop spans 15 amino acids. In DNA, the CDR3 is TGTGCCAGCAGCGGACAAGAGCTCTTGAACACTGAAGCTTTCTTT. Its protein is CASSGQELLNTEAFF. The full variable domain, completed using reference TRBV2 and TRBJ1-1, is EPEVTQTPSHQVTQMGQEVILRCVPISNHLYFYWYRQILGQKVEFLVSFYNNEISEKSEIFDDQFSVERPDGSNFTLKIRSTKLEDSAMYFCASSGQELLNTEAFFGQGTRLTVV.

The chain joins TRBV4-1 to TRBJ1-1; D is undetermined. V lost 4 bases and J lost 4, with 13 bases in between. The CDR3 covers 14 residues. Germline CDR1 reads MGHRA; CDR2 reads YSYEKL. Here the CDR3 reads CASSLGGGGTEAFF. CDR3 nucleotides: TGCGCCAGCAGCCTGGGTGGTGGAGGCACTGAAGCTTTCTTT.

Regarding this clone: This sample includes further DNA sequences coding for the same CDR3. This rearrangement joins TRBV9 to TRBJ2-1, with D tentatively TRBD2 (7 bases). Trimming shortened V by 0 bases and J by 7 bases, and 14 bases separated the two germline ends. The CDR3 runs 15 residues. The germline V gene has CDR1 SGDLS and CDR2 YYNGEE. DNA for the CDR3: TGTGCCAGCAGCGTAGGGCTAGGGGGGGGGAATGAGCAGTTCTTC. Protein product: CASSVGLGGGNEQFF.

The rearrangement links TRBV9 to TRBJ1-1; the D gene is possibly TRBD1 (5 bases). This CDR3 spans 14 amino acids. Trimming stripped 5 bases from V and 3 bases from J, with 14 bases between. Germline-derived CDR1 and CDR2 are SGDLS and YYNGEE. This CDR3 is CASRRISRDTEAFF. DNA of the CDR3: TGTGCCAGCAGAAGGATCTCCAGGGACACTGAAGCTTTCTTT. Based on the CDR3 plus reference TRBV9 and TRBJ1-1, the full variable domain is DSGVTQTPKHLITATGQRVTLRCSPRSGDLSVYWYQQSLDQGLQFLIQYYNGEERAKGNILERFSAQQFPDLHSELNLSSLELGDSALYFCASRRISRDTEAFFGQGTRLTVV.

The chain is built from TRBV13 and TRBJ1-1; D is uncertain. Looked up from germline, CDR1 is PRHDT and CDR2 is FYEKMQ (reference sequence). V was cut by 5 bases and J by 4 bases, with 14 bases left in between. The CDR3 is made up of 14 amino acids. CDR3 sequence reads: CASSPKLKSTEAFF. The CDR3 region has the DNA TGTGCCAGCAGCCCGAAGCTCAAAAGCACTGAAGCTTTCTTT.

This chain uses TRBV5-1 with TRBJ2-7, with D perhaps TRBD1 (5 bases). In germline, CDR1 is SGHRS, CDR2 YFSETQ. Trimming left V 4 bases short and J 3 bases short, with 17 bases between. The CDR3 is 15 residues long. In DNA, the CDR3 is TGCGCCAGCAGCCCCCTCGCGCAGGGCCGCTACGAGCAGTACTTC. Protein product: CASSPLAQGRYEQYF.

The chain carries TRBV30 and TRBJ2-3; no reliable D call. The CDR3 is 14 amino acids. The V gene's germline CDR1 is GTSNPN and CDR2 SVGIG (reference sequence). V lost 0 bases to trimming and J lost 5 bases, with 12 bases between them. CDR3 residues: CAWSVLSIGDTQYF. CDR3 coding DNA: TGTGCCTGGAGTGTATTAAGTATCGGAGATACGCAGTATTTT.

The chain links TRBV7-9 to TRBJ2-1; 13 bases fit TRBD2. V was clipped by 5 bases and J by 8 bases; unmatched bases: 3. The length of the CDR3 is 14 residues. CDR1 is SEHNR and CDR2 is FQNEAQ in the germline V gene (reference sequence). CDR3 amino acids: CASSGTSGNDEQFF. The CDR3 coding sequence is TGTGCCAGCAGCGGGACTAGCGGGAACGATGAGCAGTTCTTC.

V gene TRBV11-1 combines with J gene TRBJ2-3; 9 nucleotides agree with TRBD1. Germline V gives CDR1 SGHAT, CDR2 FQDESV (reference sequence). V shed 5 bases and J 2 bases; nucleotides not matched to a gene: 5. This CDR3 region has 15 residues. CDR3 residues: CASSARDRVTDTQYF. In nucleotides, the CDR3 is TGTGCCAGCAGCGCACGGGACAGGGTCACAGATACGCAGTATTTT.

V gene TRBV7-6 combines with J gene TRBJ2-2; 7 bases map to TRBD2. The CDR3 is made up of 15 amino acids. The germline CDR1 and CDR2 sequences are SGHVS and FNYEAQ. V lost 1 base to trimming and J lost 8 bases; unmatched junction nucleotides: 7. As DNA, the CDR3 is TGTGCCAGCAGCTTAGACTTCGGGGGGAAGGGGGAGCTGTTTTTT. Protein sequence: CASSLDFGGKGELFF. Looking up the rest from reference TRBV7-6 and TRBJ2-2 gives the full variable domain: GAGVSQSPRYKVTKRGQDVALRCDPISGHVSLYWYRQALGQGPEFLTYFNYEAQQDKSGLPNDRFSAERPEGSISTLTIQRTEQRDSAMYRCASSLDFGGKGELFFGEGSRLTVL.

The chain employs TRBV28 and TRBJ1-2; D not certain. CDR1 is MDHEN and CDR2 is SYDVKM in the germline V gene. The length of the CDR3 is 14 residues. Deletions cut 4 bases from V and 4 bases from J, with 13 bases between. The CDR3 coding sequence is TGTGCCAGCAGTTCCGTAGCGTATGGCTATGGCTACACCTTC. It encodes CASSSVAYGYGYTF.

The CDR3 DNA reads as TGTGCCAGCAGCTTACAAGGACAGGGGGGCTACGAGCAGTACTTC. Encoded protein: CASSLQGQGGYEQYF. V gene TRBV7-2 combines with J gene TRBJ2-7, with 10 bases that match TRBD1. Losses at the gene ends were 2 bases for V and 3 bases for J; bases not matched to a gene: 4. In germline, CDR1 is SGHTA, CDR2 FQGNSA. The CDR3 totals 15 residues.